The sample holds a few counts of the clone carrying this TCR beta chain. Its antigen is not identified. Looked up from germline, CDR1 is MGHDK and CDR2 is SYGVNS. V lost 4 bases to trimming and J lost 4 bases, with 10 bases between them. The length of the CDR3 is 13 residues. Unique molecular identifiers (one per individual cDNA molecule) were attached. From the 5' RACE reads, TCRdb called clonotypes with MiXCR, one entry per CDR3 protein. The sample holds about 80,000 distinct CDR3 sequences, about 5% seen once. The sample originates from a study of early T cells in non-severe SARS-CoV-2 infection. Study details: The authors sequenced bulk RNA from unsorted whole blood, leaving chains unpaired. Overall study results and limits: Using VDJdb, the matching emphasized anti-spike CD8 responses while missing private and CD4 specificities.

The V call is TRBV25-1, the J call TRBJ1-2; no clear D gene. This sequence was found in an adult who was a healthcare worker with PCR-confirmed SARS-CoV-2 infection or an uninfected control (not recorded which). The input for sequencing was whole blood, taken at baseline. The CDR3 DNA reads as TGTGCCAGCAGTGTGCAGTCCGGCTATGGCTACACCTTC. This encodes CASSVQSGYGYTF.